Included here is one T cell receptor beta chain sequence, with context. Its antigen is unidentified. These data originate in a study of shared clonotypes between healthy human individuals. Study-level background: Plates per donor: three CD4 naive, three CD4 memory, two CD8 naive, one CD8 memory. Study-wide results and limits: Larger richness was generally estimated for naive than memory subsets.

Researchers divided each subset's genomic DNA evenly across several immunoSEQ plates. Original analysis: Because ImmunoSEQ provided only junction sequences with no quality scores, the filtering differed. Produced via immunoSEQ multiplex PCR; TCRdb's table is partial and in-frame only. V and J calls and clone size follow that table, whereas D and trimming were derived from the DNA. The sample shows a few million clones, around 92% of them seen only once. CDR1 is SGHAT, CDR2 FQNNGV, per germline. The CDR3 spans 13 residues. V was trimmed by 1 base and J by 7 bases, leaving 11 bases between them. This clonotype was sampled from a young man in good health. Some clones in this sample may be carry-over from other donors' samples. The chain combines TRBV11-2 with TRBJ2-7; D is unresolved. The sample comprised naive CD4+ T cells from PBMCs. Sample subset: CD45RA+ positively selected. The CDR3 region is CASSLGAALEQYF. In nucleotides, the CDR3 is TGTGCCAGCAGCTTAGGAGCAGCCCTGGAGCAGTACTTC.